Each of the 20 T cell receptor beta chains below was sequenced from the same sample in a study of technical replicates of blood from four donors. Here immunoSEQ multiplex PCR was the method, and the copy in TCRdb shows in-frame clones only, minus some. The profile covers 75,000 to 95,000 clones, with about 89% appearing a single time and 0.25% to 0.35% taken by the ten largest. The sequencing input was T cells isolated from PBMCs. The receptor source for this set is a human donor in good health.

This chain links TRBV4-1 with TRBJ2-7, with D hard to call. From germline, CDR1 is MGHRA and CDR2 YSYEKL. The CDR3 runs to 12 residues. V dropped 0 bases and J dropped 6 bases, with 6 bases sitting between them. Here the CDR3 reads CASSQESIEQYF. The CDR3 bases are TGCGCCAGCAGCCAAGAATCTATCGAGCAGTACTTC.

The V gene is TRBV7-3, the J gene TRBJ2-1; 11 positions agree with TRBD2. Germline V gene sequence: CDR1 SGHTA, CDR2 FQGTGA. The CDR3 loop spans 14 amino acids. The V and J ends lost 4 bases and 8 bases, in that order; junction bases with no gene match: 4. The CDR3 is CASSSTSGVDEQFF. The CDR3 DNA follows: TGTGCCAGCAGCTCGACTAGCGGGGTGGATGAGCAGTTCTTC. Filled out from reference TRBV7-3 and TRBJ2-1, the complete variable domain reads GAGVSQTPSNKVTEKGKYVELRCDPISGHTALYWYRQSLGQGPEFLIYFQGTGAADDSGLPNDRFFAVRPEGSVSTLKIQRTERGDSAVYLCASSSTSGVDEQFFGPGTRLTVL.

The rearrangement joins TRBV30 to TRBJ2-2; D possibly corresponds to TRBD1 (6 bases). V lost 3 bases and J 6 bases, leaving 11 bases between the germline ends. CDR1 and CDR2 from the germline V gene are GTSNPN and SVGIG (reference sequence). The CDR3 is 13 amino acids. CDR3 sequence reads: CAWRTGGAGELFF. The CDR3 region has the DNA TGTGCCTGGAGGACAGGTGGGGCCGGGGAGCTGTTTTTT.

V and J are TRBV2 and TRBJ1-3; D is perhaps TRBD1 (5 bases). The CDR3 contains 15 residues. Germline values: CDR1 SNHLY, CDR2 FYNNEI. V shed 6 bases and J shed 4 bases, with 16 bases lying between them. The CDR3 is CASSPEGTGGNTIYF. Written as DNA, the CDR3 is TGTGCCAGCAGCCCTGAAGGGACTGGCGGAAACACCATATATTTT.

V and J are TRBV18 and TRBJ2-1, with 9 nucleotides matching TRBD1. Germline loops: CDR1 KGHSH, CDR2 LQKENI. Trimming took 10 bases from V and 6 from J; bases not matched to a gene: 10. The CDR3 spans 14 residues. The CDR3 sequence: CATTDRGGINEQFF. CDR3 DNA: TGTGCCACCACGGACAGGGGAGGGATCAATGAGCAGTTCTTC. The full variable domain, completed using reference TRBV18 and TRBJ2-1, is NAGVMQNPRHLVRRRGQEARLRCSPMKGHSHVYWYRQLPEEGLKFMVYLQKENIIDESGMPKERFSAEFPKEGPSILRIQQVVRGDSAAYFCATTDRGGINEQFFGPGTRLTVL.

The chain is built from TRBV5-5 and TRBJ2-7, with D possibly TRBD1 on 6 matching bases. The V and J ends lost 5 bases and 6 bases respectively, with 15 bases between them. CDR1 and CDR2 from the germline V gene are SGHKS and YYEKEE (reference sequence). This CDR3 has 13 residues. The CDR3 region has the DNA TGTGCCAGCAGAGCTACAGGGATGCGCGAGCAGTACTTC. It yields the protein CASRATGMREQYF. Variable domain in full (rest from reference TRBV5-5 and TRBJ2-7): DAGVTQSPTHLIKTRGQQVTLRCSPISGHKSVSWYQQVLGQGPQFIFQYYEKEERGRGNFPDRFSARQFPNYSSELNVNALLLGDSALYLCASRATGMREQYFGPGTRLTVT.

The rearrangement uses TRBV9 and TRBJ2-7; a weak D match, TRBD1 (5 bases). This CDR3 spans 15 amino acids. Deletions cut 3 bases from V and 4 bases from J, with 17 bases between. In germline, CDR1 is SGDLS, CDR2 YYNGEE. The CDR3 region has the DNA TGTGCCAGCAGCGCGTACCAGGGTATGGGTTACGAGCAGTACTTC. Translation gives CASSAYQGMGYEQYF.

This clone was recorded a few times. The V gene is TRBV29-1, the J gene TRBJ1-1; D not resolved. CDR3 size: 15 residues. Germline CDR1 reads SQVTM; CDR2 reads ANQGSEA. Trimming took off 7 bases at V and 1 base at J, with 19 bases between the two ends. In DNA form, the CDR3 reads TGCAGCGAAACCCCCGTGAGGGCCGGGAACACTGAAGCTTTCTTT. Protein product: CSETPVRAGNTEAFF.

V is TRBV28 and J is TRBJ1-1, with 8 bases fitting TRBD1. The CDR3 totals 16 residues. Germline V lookup: CDR1 MDHEN, CDR2 SYDVKM. The V segment lost 4 bases and the J segment 4 bases; nucleotides outside the gene matches: 11. The DNA for the CDR3 is TGTGCCAGCAGTTCGGTGAGGACAGGGCTATCCACTGAAGCTTTCTTT. Amino acid sequence: CASSSVRTGLSTEAFF.

This chain connects TRBV6-1 to TRBJ2-7; D unresolved. The CDR3 length is 11 residues. CDR1 MNHNS and CDR2 SASEGT come from the germline V gene. Trimming left V 3 bases short and J 5 bases short, with 5 bases between. The CDR3 DNA sequence: TGTGCCAGCAGTGATACTCACGAGCAGTACTTC. As protein: CASSDTHEQYF.

The chain combines TRBV4-1 with TRBJ2-3, with D maybe TRBD2 (6 bases). Deletions cut 1 base from V and 2 bases from J, with 16 bases between. The CDR3 totals 17 residues. Germline CDR1 reads MGHRA; CDR2 reads YSYEKL. The CDR3 here is CASSQGLLRDVTDTQYF. The CDR3 DNA reads TGCGCCAGCAGCCAAGGGCTTCTGCGGGATGTCACAGATACGCAGTATTTT.

V usage is TRBV2 and J usage is TRBJ2-3, with D hard to call. The CDR3 sequence is 11 residues long. The V and J ends lost 3 bases and 12 bases respectively, with 10 bases between them. Per germline, CDR1 SNHLY and CDR2 FYNNEI. The CDR3 DNA sequence: TGTGCCAGCAGTGAGGAACAGCTTCAGTATTTT. It specifies CASSEEQLQYF.

The V and J genes are TRBV4-1 and TRBJ1-5, with TRBD1 as a possible D gene (6 bases). CDR1 is MGHRA, CDR2 YSYEKL, per germline. V was clipped by 6 bases and J by 0 bases, with 12 bases between them. This CDR3 has 15 residues. The CDR3 DNA reads TGCGCCAGCAGTTACGGACAGAATAGCAATCAGCCCCAGCATTTT. It specifies CASSYGQNSNQPQHF.

This chain connects TRBV6-5 to TRBJ2-7, with TRBD1 matching over 7 bases. CDR3 length equals 15 residues. The germline gives CDR1 MNHEY, CDR2 SVGAGI. V was clipped by 5 bases and J by 2 bases; unmatched bases: 9. The CDR3 DNA reads TGTGCCAGCAGTCCTCACAGGGGCGTCACCTACGAGCAGTACTTC. Protein: CASSPHRGVTYEQYF.

The chain has TRBV7-8 and TRBJ1-1, with D possibly being TRBD1 (5 bases). CDR3 length equals 15 residues. The V end was cut by 6 bases, the J end by 0 bases, with 14 bases between. Germline CDR1 and CDR2: SGHVS and FQNEAQ. CDR3 sequence reads: CASRTKGLMNTEAFF. CDR3 DNA sequence: TGTGCCAGCAGAACAAAGGGGCTCATGAACACTGAAGCTTTCTTT. Looking up the rest from reference TRBV7-8 and TRBJ1-1 gives the full variable domain: GAGVSQSPRYKVAKRGQDVALRCDPISGHVSLFWYQQALGQGPEFLTYFQNEAQLDKSGLPSDRFFAERPEGSVSTLKIQRTQQEDSAVYLCASRTKGLMNTEAFFGQGTRLTVV.

The V call is TRBV9, the J call TRBJ1-2; maybe TRBD1 (5 bases). Germline CDR1 and CDR2: SGDLS and YYNGEE. V lost 3 bases, J lost 2 bases, and 17 bases lay in between. This CDR3 has 16 amino acids. The CDR3 region is CASSGVGPGSNYGYTF. The CDR3 DNA sequence: TGTGCCAGCAGCGGGGTGGGGCCAGGAAGCAACTATGGCTACACCTTC.

CDR3 residues: CASGPGTGNTEAFF. CDR3 DNA sequence: TGTGCCAGCGGCCCCGGGACAGGGAACACTGAAGCTTTCTTT. This chain connects TRBV7-9 to TRBJ1-1, with 8 bases matching TRBD1. Germline V CDR1 and CDR2: SEHNR, FQNEAQ (reference sequence). J was trimmed by 1 base and V by 8 bases; bases with no gene match: 6. The length of the CDR3 is 14 residues. The entire variable domain, with the rest obtained from reference TRBV7-9 and TRBJ1-1, is as follows: DTGVSQNPRHKITKRGQNVTFRCDPISEHNRLYWYRQTLGQGPEFLTYFQNEAQLEKSRLLSDRFSAERPKGSFSTLEIQRTEQGDSAMYLCASGPGTGNTEAFFGQGTRLTVV.

This chain joins TRBV30 and TRBJ1-6, with 7 bases matching TRBD1. CDR1 and CDR2 from the germline V gene are GTSNPN and SVGIG (reference sequence). This CDR3 is built from 15 residues. After removal of 2 bases from V and 10 bases from J, the junction contained 11 bases not matched to a gene. CDR3 region: CAWSSLTGKVSPLHF. CDR3 DNA: TGTGCCTGGAGTTCCCTGACAGGGAAAGTGTCACCCCTCCACTTT.

The V and J genes are TRBV5-1 and TRBJ1-2; D remains ambiguous. V was shortened by 2 bases and J by 6 bases, with 11 bases between the two germline ends. This CDR3 is built from 13 residues. The germline V gene has CDR1 SGHRS and CDR2 YFSETQ. This CDR3 is CASSFGGADGYTF. Written as DNA, the CDR3 is TGCGCCAGCAGCTTCGGAGGTGCGGATGGCTACACCTTC.

In this sample, this clone turned up once. CDR3 in amino acids: CATEEASGRIYEQYF. The CDR3 DNA is TGTGCCACCGAGGAGGCTAGCGGGAGGATCTACGAGCAGTACTTC. The chain is built from TRBV27 and TRBJ2-7; 11 bases are shared with TRBD2. The J segment lost 3 bases and the V segment lost 10 bases, leaving 11 bases of the junction unmatched. CDR3 length: 15 residues. Germline V CDR1 and CDR2: MNHEY, SMNVEV (reference sequence).